This is a list of T cell receptor beta chains from one sample in a study of cytomegalovirus exposure and HLA in healthy donors. Profiled with immunoSEQ multiplex PCR; TCRdb holds only in-frame clones, not every one. The table includes tens of thousands of clones, roughly 78% detected once. Sequencing input: PBMCs. These receptors were taken from a male donor in good health and CMV-seropositive. CDR3s include the opening cysteine and the closing phenylalanine or tryptophan. Clone size is given for some rows only: seen once, a few or many times, or a class if the clone is expanded.

abundance	v_gene	j_gene	CDR3aa
.	TRBV7-9	TRBJ2-3	CASSTGQGVTDTQYF
.	TRBV7-2	TRBJ2-1	CASSITSLYNEQFF
.	TRBV9	TRBJ2-7	CASSVDLAGAGEQYF
.	TRBV19	TRBJ1-5	CASSPDRGSQPQHF
.	TRBV27	TRBJ2-5	CASSTGLASGTQYF
.	TRBV11-2	TRBJ2-5	CASSLAGGSWETQYF
.	TRBV5-1	TRBJ2-1	CASSLTGPPNEQFF
.	TRBV28	TRBJ2-7	CASSFVGQGQSYEQYF
.	TRBV18	TRBJ1-5	CASSSEDRGNQPQHF
once	TRBV7-9	TRBJ2-7	CASSLEGIYEQYF
.	TRBV6-5	TRBJ2-7	CASSPVEGLNYEQYF
once	TRBV5-4	TRBJ2-1	CASSPDRGRSREQFF
few	TRBV2	TRBJ1-2	CASSDRFYGYTF
once	TRBV6-5	TRBJ2-3	CASSYSLAASTDTQYF
few	TRBV10-3	TRBJ2-7	CAARTSLEQYF
.	TRBV19	TRBJ2-4	CASSTDLAGGLAKNIRYF
.	TRBV5-1	TRBJ2-7	CASSFGQLTYEQYF
.	TRBV27	TRBJ2-7	CASSLHRRTGDSSYEQYF
medium-sized	TRBV2	TRBJ2-7	CASSGRGAYEQYF
.	TRBV9	TRBJ2-7	CASSFGLGSLEQYF
.	TRBV7-9	TRBJ2-7	CSSSLGTGGPYEQYF
.	TRBV5-4	TRBJ2-7	CASSRSSGRTPYEQYF
.	TRBV5-4	TRBJ2-1	CASSLGTLIYNEQFF
once	TRBV18	TRBJ1-4	CASSPGQVGEKLFF
.	TRBV5-4	TRBJ2-7	CASRQGQGQYEQYF
.	TRBV19	TRBJ1-2	CASSIRGANYGYTF
.	TRBV15	TRBJ1-2	CATSRDSYGYTF
.	TRBV14	TRBJ2-4	CASSQTNRGPLAKNIQYF
.	TRBV5-8	TRBJ2-5	CASSLYRGILQETQYF
.	TRBV7-3	TRBJ2-3	CASSLGGRPDTQYF
.	TRBV5-1	TRBJ2-1	CASSSRTSGRPHSEQFF
.	TRBV19	TRBJ1-2	CASSIQGTRYNYGYTF
once	TRBV29-1	TRBJ2-5	CSVSGASPQYF
.	TRBV28	TRBJ1-5	CASRTGGTVPQPQHF
few	TRBV9	TRBJ2-2	CASSVGRPRGGGELFF
.	TRBV28	TRBJ2-3	CASSVPGTSNYF
once	TRBV7-2	TRBJ2-7	CASSLTGSFYEQYF
few	TRBV6-1	TRBJ1-2	CANKKGTGNDYGYTF
.	TRBV6-1	TRBJ2-5	CASSDVHRGQETQYF
.	TRBV5-1	TRBJ2-3	CASSFQGTDTQYF
.	TRBV4-1	TRBJ2-3	CASSQVFSGSTDTQYF
once	TRBV28	.	CASSLTLDAYEQYF